The 6 T cell receptor beta chains below come from one sample, sequenced in a study of long-term antiretroviral therapy in people with HIV. With survey level as its setting, the immunoSEQ assay was v3.0. Sequenced by immunoSEQ multiplex PCR; TCRdb stores in-frame clones only, minus some. The sample lists tens of thousands of clones; approximately 80% were seen once. Specimen: unsorted PBMCs, collected 0.6 years after starting antiretroviral therapy. The receptors come from a man aged 18 to 30 with HIV.

The chain carries TRBV20-1 and TRBJ2-3; D is unresolved. Between the trimmed V and J ends, which lost 3 bases and 5 bases, there was a span of 6 bases. Per the germline V gene, CDR1 is DFQATT and CDR2 is SNEGSKA (reference sequence). The CDR3 extends over 11 amino acids. The CDR3 reads CSASLIDTQYF. CDR3 nucleotides: TGCAGTGCTAGTTTGATAGATACGCAGTATTTT.

This clone is categorized as medium-sized. This chain links TRBV28 with TRBJ2-2; D is unresolved. CDR1 MDHEN and CDR2 SYDVKM come from the germline V gene. This CDR3 region has 14 residues. V shed 1 base and J shed 6 bases, with 9 bases lying between them. The CDR3 is CASSLYSAAGELFF. The CDR3 DNA reads TGTGCCAGCAGTTTATATTCGGCAGCCGGGGAGCTGTTTTTT.

The V and J genes are TRBV18 and TRBJ1-5; D is possibly TRBD1 (5 bases). The V gene's germline CDR1 is KGHSH and CDR2 LQKENI. The V end lost 3 bases, the J end lost 2 bases, and 8 bases lay between the germline ends. CDR3 length equals 14 residues. The CDR3 protein is CASSPPGGNQPQHF. The CDR3 DNA follows: TGTGCCAGCTCACCCCCGGGGGGCAATCAGCCCCAGCATTTT.

The J gene is TRBJ1-4, the V gene TRBV10-3, with a possible D match to TRBD1 (6 bases). V lost 6 bases and J 7 bases, leaving 15 bases between the germline ends. The germline V gene encodes CDR1 ENHRY and CDR2 SYGVKD. The CDR3 length is 14 residues. The CDR3 DNA sequence: TGTGCCATCAGCCTCGGGGGGCGCGGTGAAAAACTGTTTTTT. As protein: CAISLGGRGEKLFF.

This clone was detected only once. One end of the junction does not line up with germline, which may come from a read error. V usage is TRBV11-2 and J usage is TRBJ2-7, with D perhaps TRBD2 (6 bases). Germline V gene lookup returns CDR1 SGHAT and CDR2 FQNNGV. The CDR3 spans 13 residues. The CDR3 sequence is CASSLTSRGGAPF. The CDR3 nucleotides are TGTGCCAGCAGCTTAACCTCTCGCGGAGGGGCTCCCTTC.

This clone ranks as medium-sized. DNA of the CDR3: TGTGCCATCAGTGAGGGCGGGCAATATAGCAATCAGCCCCAGCATTTT. Its translation is CAISEGGQYSNQPQHF. V usage is TRBV10-3 and J usage is TRBJ1-5; D ambiguous. Between the trimmed V and J ends, which lost 2 bases and 0 bases, there was a span of 11 bases. CDR1 and CDR2 from the germline V gene are ENHRY and SYGVKD. CDR3 size: 16 residues.